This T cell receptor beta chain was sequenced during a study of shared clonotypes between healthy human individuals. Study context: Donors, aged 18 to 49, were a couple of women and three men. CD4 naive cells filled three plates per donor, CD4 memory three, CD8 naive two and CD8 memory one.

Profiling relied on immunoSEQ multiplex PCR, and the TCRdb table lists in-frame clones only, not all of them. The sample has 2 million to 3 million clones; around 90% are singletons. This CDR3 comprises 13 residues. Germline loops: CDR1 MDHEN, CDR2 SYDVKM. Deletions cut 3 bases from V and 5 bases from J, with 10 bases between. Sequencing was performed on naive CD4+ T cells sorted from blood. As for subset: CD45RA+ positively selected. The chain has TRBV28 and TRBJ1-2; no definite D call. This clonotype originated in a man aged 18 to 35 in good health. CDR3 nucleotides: TGTGCCAGCAGTTTTGGAGGGAGGTATGGCTACACCTTC. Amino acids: CASSFGGRYGYTF.